There are a few counts of the clone carrying this TCR beta chain. What it binds is not known. The sample comes from a study of glioma-infiltrating T cells. Study results and limitations: Gliomas, especially low-grade, showed above-expected tissue-blood divergence; non-neoplastic patients showed below.

This CDR3 is 16 amino acids long. Germline V gene data show CDR1 as SGHRS and CDR2 as YFSETQ. V shed 4 bases, J shed 5 bases, and the junction held 10 bases outside the gene matches. Amplification of TCR alpha and beta CDR3 regions from RNA used iRepertoire nested multiplex PCR. For one-step reverse transcription and amplification, about 90-400 ng of tissue mRNA or PBMC total RNA was used. From the multiplex PCR reads, TCRdb called clonotypes with MiXCR, one entry per CDR3 protein. The sample yields over 100,000 distinct CDR3 sequences, approximately 26% seen once. The V and J genes are TRBV5-1 and TRBJ2-2, with 8 bases identical to TRBD1. This sequence was found in a human donor with low-grade glioma or glioblastoma, undergoing nonglioma brain surgery, or in good health (not recorded which). Source material: glioma tissue, nonneoplastic brain tissue, or PBMCs (not recorded which). This chain's CDR3 is CASSPWTGMPTGELFF. The CDR3 DNA reads as TGCGCCAGCAGCCCTTGGACAGGGATGCCGACCGGGGAGCTGTTTTTT. Full variable domain (remainder filled in from reference TRBV5-1 and TRBJ2-2): KAGVTQTPRYLIKTRGQQVTLSCSPISGHRSVSWYQQTPGQGLQFLFEYFSETQRNKGNFPGRFSGRQFSNSRSEMNVSTLELGDSALYLCASSPWTGMPTGELFFGEGSRLTVL.